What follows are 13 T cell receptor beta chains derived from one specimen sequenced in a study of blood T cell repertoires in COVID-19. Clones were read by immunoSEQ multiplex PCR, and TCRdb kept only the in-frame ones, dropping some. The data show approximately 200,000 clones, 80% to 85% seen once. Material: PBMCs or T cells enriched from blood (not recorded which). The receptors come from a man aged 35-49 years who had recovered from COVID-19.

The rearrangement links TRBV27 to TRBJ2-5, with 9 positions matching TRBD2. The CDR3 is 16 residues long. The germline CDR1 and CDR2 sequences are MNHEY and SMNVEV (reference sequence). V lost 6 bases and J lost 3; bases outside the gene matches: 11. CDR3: CASRRRGGRAEETQYF. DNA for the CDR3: TGTGCCAGCAGACGCAGGGGCGGGAGGGCAGAAGAGACCCAGTACTTC.

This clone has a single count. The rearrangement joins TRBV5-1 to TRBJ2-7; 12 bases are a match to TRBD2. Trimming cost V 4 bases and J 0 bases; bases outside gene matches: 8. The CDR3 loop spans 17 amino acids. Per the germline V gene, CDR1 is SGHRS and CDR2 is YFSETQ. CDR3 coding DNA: TGCGCCAGCAGCCAAAGGACTAGCGGGGCCTTCTCCTACGAGCAGTACTTC. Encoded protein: CASSQRTSGAFSYEQYF. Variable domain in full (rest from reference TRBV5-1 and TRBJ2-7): KAGVTQTPRYLIKTRGQQVTLSCSPISGHRSVSWYQQTPGQGLQFLFEYFSETQRNKGNFPGRFSGRQFSNSRSEMNVSTLELGDSALYLCASSQRTSGAFSYEQYFGPGTRLTVT.

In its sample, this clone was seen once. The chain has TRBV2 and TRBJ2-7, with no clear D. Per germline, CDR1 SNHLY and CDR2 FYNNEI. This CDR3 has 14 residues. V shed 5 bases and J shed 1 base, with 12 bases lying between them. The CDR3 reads CASSKLAASYEQYF. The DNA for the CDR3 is TGTGCCAGCAGTAAATTAGCAGCTTCCTACGAGCAGTACTTC.

CDR3 nucleotide sequence: TGTGCCAGCAGTACGGACAGGTTCTATGGCTACACCTTC. Its protein product is CASSTDRFYGYTF. J is TRBJ1-2 and V is TRBV12-3 or TRBV12-4, with 7 nucleotides matching TRBD1. This CDR3 is 13 amino acids long. The junction had 4 bases not matched to a gene; V was cut back by 5 bases and J by 4 bases.

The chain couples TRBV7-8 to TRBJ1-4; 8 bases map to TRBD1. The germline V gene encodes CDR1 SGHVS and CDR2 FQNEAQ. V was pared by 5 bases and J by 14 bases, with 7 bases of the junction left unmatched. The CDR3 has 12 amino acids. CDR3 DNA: TGTGCCAGCAGCCCAGGACAGGGTCGGCTGTTTTTT. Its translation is CASSPGQGRLFF.

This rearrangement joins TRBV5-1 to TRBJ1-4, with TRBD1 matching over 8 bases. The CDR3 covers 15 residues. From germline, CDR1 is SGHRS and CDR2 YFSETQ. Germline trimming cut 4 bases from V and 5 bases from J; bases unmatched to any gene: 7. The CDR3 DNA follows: TGCGCCAGCAGCCAGGACAGGGCGGGAAATGAAAAACTGTTTTTT. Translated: CASSQDRAGNEKLFF.

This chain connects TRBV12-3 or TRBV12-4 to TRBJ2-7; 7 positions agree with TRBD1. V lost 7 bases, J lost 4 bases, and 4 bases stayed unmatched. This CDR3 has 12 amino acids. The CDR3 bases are TGTGCCAGCACGACAGGGAATTACGAGCAGTACTTC. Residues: CASTTGNYEQYF.

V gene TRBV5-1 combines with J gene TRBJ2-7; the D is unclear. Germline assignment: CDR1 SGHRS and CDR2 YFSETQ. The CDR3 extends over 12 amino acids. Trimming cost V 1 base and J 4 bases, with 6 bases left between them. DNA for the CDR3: TGCGCCAGCAGCTTGCTCGGTTACGAGCAGTACTTC. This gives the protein CASSLLGYEQYF.

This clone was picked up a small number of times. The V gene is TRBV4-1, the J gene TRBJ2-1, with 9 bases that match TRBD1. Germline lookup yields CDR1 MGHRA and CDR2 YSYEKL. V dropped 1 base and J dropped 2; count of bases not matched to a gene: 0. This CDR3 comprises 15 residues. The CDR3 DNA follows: TGCGCCAGCAGCCAAGGACAGGGGGCCTACAATGAGCAGTTCTTC. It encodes CASSQGQGAYNEQFF.

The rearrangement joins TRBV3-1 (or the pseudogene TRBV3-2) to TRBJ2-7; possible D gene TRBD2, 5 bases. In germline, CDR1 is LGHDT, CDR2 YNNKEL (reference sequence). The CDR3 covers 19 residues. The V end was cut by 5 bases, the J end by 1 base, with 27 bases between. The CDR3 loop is CASSYTEQTKGFLSYEQYF. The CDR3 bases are TGTGCCAGCAGCTACACGGAGCAGACTAAAGGATTCTTGTCCTACGAGCAGTACTTC.

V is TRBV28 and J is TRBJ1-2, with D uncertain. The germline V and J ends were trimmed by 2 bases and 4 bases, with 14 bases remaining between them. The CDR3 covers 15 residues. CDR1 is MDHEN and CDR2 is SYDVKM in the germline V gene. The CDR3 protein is CASSLGQARGYGYTF. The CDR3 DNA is TGTGCCAGCAGTTTAGGGCAGGCGCGGGGCTATGGCTACACCTTC.

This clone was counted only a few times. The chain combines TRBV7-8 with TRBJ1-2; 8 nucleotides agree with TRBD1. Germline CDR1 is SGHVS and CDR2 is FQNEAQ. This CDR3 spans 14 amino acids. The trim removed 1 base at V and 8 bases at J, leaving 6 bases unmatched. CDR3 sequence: CASSLGGGQGGYTF. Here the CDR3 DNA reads TGTGCCAGCAGCTTAGGAGGTGGACAGGGCGGCTACACCTTC.

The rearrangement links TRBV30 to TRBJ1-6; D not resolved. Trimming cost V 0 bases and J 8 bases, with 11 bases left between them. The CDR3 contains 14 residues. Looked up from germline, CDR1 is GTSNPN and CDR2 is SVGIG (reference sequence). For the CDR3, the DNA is TGTGCCTGGAGTGTACTCAGTGGGCATTCACCCCTCCACTTT. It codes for CAWSVLSGHSPLHF. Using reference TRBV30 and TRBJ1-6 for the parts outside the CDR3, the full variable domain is SQTIHQWPATLVQPVGSPLSLECTVEGTSNPNLYWYRQAAGRGLQLLFYSVGIGQISSEVPQNLSASRPQDRQFILSSKKLLLSDSGFYLCAWSVLSGHSPLHFGNGTRLTVT.